This T cell receptor beta chain was identified in a study of CD8+ T cells in alopecia areata. Whole-study context: Scalp area affected, as a percentage, set the severity score of treated patients.

Extraction of RNA preceded its reverse transcription into cDNA, which served as the sequencing template. Sequenced by immunoSEQ multiplex PCR; TCRdb stores in-frame clones only, minus some. This sample carries fewer than 250,000 clones, roughly two fifths of them seen once, and the ten largest clones take roughly 2.6%. The treatment was: oral pan-JAK inhibitor, 5-10 mg twice daily. This CDR3 is 15 amino acids long. Germline CDR1 is MNHEY and CDR2 is SMNVEV (reference sequence). V lost 5 bases and J lost 9, with 17 bases in between. The rearrangement links TRBV27 to TRBJ1-6, with D perhaps matching TRBD1 (6 bases). This sequence originates from a human donor with alopecia areata. The input for sequencing was CD4+ T cells sorted from blood, taken between weeks 36 and 40, from a patient treated with tofacitinib. The CDR3 sequence: CASSPRQGSASPLHF. CDR3 DNA sequence: TGTGCCAGCAGTCCAAGGCAGGGGAGTGCTTCACCCCTCCACTTT.